This T cell receptor beta chain was profiled in a study of cytomegalovirus exposure and HLA in healthy donors. General study points: Later analysis identified a missense DCLRE1C variant that was linked to TCR beta V- and J-gene trimming. Confirmation in vitro established that a few CMV-associated chains were specific for CMV antigens. As a later analysis revealed, the rate of TCR association differed by HLA locus, with DRB1 most and HLA-C fewest. Excluded were some V segments that proved indistinguishable, including TRBV6-2 and TRBV6-3.

Germline lookup yields CDR1 MDHEN and CDR2 SYDVKM. V lost 5 bases, J lost 0 bases, and 15 bases lay in between. CDR3 length: 16 amino acids. A remark on this clone: Its antigen is not identified.

Both 60 Vbeta primers and 13 Jbeta primers went into the PCR. Sequencing was performed with immunoSEQ multiplex PCR; in TCRdb, only in-frame clones are kept and a portion is missing. The sample records about 140,000 clones, roughly 79% being singletons. The V call is TRBV28, the J call TRBJ2-3, with no clear D. This receptor was identified in a woman aged 55-75 years in good health and CMV-seropositive. Sequencing was done on a sample of PBMCs. This CDR3 reads CASSPELAYSTDTQYF. In DNA, the CDR3 is TGTGCCAGCAGTCCCGAGCTTGCTTATAGCACAGATACGCAGTATTTT.